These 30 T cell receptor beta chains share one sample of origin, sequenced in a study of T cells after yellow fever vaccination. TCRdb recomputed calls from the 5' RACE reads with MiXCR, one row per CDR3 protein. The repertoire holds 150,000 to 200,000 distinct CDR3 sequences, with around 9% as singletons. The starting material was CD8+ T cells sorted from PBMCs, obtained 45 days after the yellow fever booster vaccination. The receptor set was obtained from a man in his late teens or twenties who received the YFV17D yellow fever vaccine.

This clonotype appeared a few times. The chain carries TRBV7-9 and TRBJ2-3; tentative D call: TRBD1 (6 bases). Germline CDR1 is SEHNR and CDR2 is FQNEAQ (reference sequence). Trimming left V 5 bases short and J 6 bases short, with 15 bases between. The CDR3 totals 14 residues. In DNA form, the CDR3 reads TGTGCCAGCAGCCCCAGGGGCCATGGGGATACGCAGTATTTT. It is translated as CASSPRGHGDTQYF.

CDR3 loop: CASRETGRRDEQYF. CDR3 nucleotides: TGCGCCAGCAGGGAAACCGGGCGGCGGGACGAGCAGTACTTC. The chain links TRBV10-1 to TRBJ2-7; perhaps TRBD2 as D (5 bases). This CDR3 contains 14 residues. The ends were cut back, 6 bases at V and 5 bases at J, with 17 bases in the middle. CDR1 and CDR2 from the germline V gene are WNHNN and SYGVQD (reference sequence).

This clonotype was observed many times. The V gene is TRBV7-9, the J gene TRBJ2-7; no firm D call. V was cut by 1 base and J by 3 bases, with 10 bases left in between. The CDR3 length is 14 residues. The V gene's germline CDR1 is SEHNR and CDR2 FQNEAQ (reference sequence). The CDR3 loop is CASSLVGSDYEQYF. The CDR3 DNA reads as TGTGCCAGCAGCTTAGTAGGCTCCGACTACGAGCAGTACTTC.

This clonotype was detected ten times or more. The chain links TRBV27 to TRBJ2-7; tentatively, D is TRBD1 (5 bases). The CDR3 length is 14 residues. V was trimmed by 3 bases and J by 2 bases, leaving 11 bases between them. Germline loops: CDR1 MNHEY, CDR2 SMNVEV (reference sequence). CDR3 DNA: TGTGCCAGCAGTTTCCAGGGATTCGCCTACGAGCAGTACTTC. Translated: CASSFQGFAYEQYF.

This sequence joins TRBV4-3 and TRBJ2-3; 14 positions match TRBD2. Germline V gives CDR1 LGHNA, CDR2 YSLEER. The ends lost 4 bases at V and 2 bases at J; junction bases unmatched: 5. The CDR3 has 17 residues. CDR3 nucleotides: TGCGCCAGCAGCCCGTGGACTAGCGGGGGGTACACAGATACGCAGTATTTT. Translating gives CASSPWTSGGYTDTQYF.

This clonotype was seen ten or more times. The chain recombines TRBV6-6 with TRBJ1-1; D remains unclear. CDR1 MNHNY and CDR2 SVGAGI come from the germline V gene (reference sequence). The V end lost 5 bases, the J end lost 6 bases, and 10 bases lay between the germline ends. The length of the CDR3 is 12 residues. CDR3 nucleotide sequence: TGTGCCAGCAGTGATACGCTGGCTGAAGCTTTCTTT. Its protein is CASSDTLAEAFF.

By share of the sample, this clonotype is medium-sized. The CDR3 here is CASSPRFYQGAGNTIYF. The DNA for the CDR3 is TGTGCCAGCAGTCCCCGCTTCTATCAAGGGGCTGGAAACACCATATATTTT. V and J are TRBV28 and TRBJ1-3; possible D gene TRBD1, 5 bases. CDR1 is MDHEN and CDR2 is SYDVKM in the germline V gene. The CDR3 is 17 residues long. V was clipped by 5 bases and J by 2 bases, with 19 bases between them.

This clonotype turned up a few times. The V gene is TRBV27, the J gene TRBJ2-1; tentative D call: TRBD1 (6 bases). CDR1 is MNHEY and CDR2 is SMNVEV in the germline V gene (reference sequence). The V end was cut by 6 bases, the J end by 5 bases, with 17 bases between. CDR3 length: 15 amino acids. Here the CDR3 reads CASSFKQGWDNEQFF. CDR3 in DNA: TGTGCCAGCAGCTTTAAACAGGGCTGGGACAATGAGCAGTTCTTC.

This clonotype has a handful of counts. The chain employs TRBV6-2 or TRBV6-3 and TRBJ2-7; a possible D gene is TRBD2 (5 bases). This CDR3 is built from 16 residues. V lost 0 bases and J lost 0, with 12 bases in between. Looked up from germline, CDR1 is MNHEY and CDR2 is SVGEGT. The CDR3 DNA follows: TGTGCCAGCAGTTACTCCTCGGGGAGAAGCTCCTACGAGCAGTACGTC. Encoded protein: CASSYSSGRSSYEQYV.

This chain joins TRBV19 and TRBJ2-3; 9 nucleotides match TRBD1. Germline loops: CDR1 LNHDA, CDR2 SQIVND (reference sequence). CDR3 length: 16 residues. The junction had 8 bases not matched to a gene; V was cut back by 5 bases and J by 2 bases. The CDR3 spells CASSFLTGGITDTQYF. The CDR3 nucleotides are TGTGCCAGTAGTTTTCTAACAGGGGGCATCACAGATACGCAGTATTTT.

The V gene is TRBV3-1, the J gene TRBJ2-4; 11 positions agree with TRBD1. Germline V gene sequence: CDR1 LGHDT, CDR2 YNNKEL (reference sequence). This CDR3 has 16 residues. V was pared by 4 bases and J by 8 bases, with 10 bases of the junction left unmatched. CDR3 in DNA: TGTGCCAGCAGCCTACAAGGAAGGACAGGGGGCGACATTCAGTACTTC. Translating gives CASSLQGRTGGDIQYF.

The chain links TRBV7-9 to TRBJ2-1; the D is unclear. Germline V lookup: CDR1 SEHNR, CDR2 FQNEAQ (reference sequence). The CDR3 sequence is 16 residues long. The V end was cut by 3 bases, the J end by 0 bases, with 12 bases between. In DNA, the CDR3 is TGTGCCAGCAGCTTGTGGTCTCCTAGCTCCTACAATGAGCAGTTCTTC. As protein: CASSLWSPSSYNEQFF. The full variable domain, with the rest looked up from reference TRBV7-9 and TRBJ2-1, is DTGVSQNPRHKITKRGQNVTFRCDPISEHNRLYWYRQTLGQGPEFLTYFQNEAQLEKSRLLSDRFSAERPKGSFSTLEIQRTEQGDSAMYLCASSLWSPSSYNEQFFGPGTRLTVL.

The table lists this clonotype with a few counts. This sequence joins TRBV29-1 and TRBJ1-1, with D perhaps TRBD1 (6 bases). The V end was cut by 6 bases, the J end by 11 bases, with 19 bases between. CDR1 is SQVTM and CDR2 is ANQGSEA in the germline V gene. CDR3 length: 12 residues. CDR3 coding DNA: TGCAGCGTACAGGGAGATGGCTTGGAGGCTTTCTTT. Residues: CSVQGDGLEAFF.

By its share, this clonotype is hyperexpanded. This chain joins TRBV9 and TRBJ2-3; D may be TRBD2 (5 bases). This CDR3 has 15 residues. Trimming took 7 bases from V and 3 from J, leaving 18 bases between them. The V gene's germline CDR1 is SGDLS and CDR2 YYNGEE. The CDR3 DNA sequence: TGTGCCAGCTCCTCCTCGGGTAGCGCGACAGATACGCAGTATTTT. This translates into CASSSSGSATDTQYF.

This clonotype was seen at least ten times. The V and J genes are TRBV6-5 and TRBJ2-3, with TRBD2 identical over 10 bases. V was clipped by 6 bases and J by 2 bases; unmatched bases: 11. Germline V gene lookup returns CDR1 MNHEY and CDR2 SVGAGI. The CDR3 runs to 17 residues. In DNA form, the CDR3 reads TGTGCCAGCAGCCAGGTGGTAGCGGGGGGACCCACAGATACGCAGTATTTT. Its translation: CASSQVVAGGPTDTQYF.

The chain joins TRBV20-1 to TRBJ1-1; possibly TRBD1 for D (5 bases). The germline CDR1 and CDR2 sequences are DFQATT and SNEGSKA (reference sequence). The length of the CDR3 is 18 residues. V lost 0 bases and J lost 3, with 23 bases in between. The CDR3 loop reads CSARESLLLSLGDTEAFF. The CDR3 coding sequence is TGCAGTGCTAGAGAGAGCCTTTTACTATCCCTGGGGGACACTGAAGCTTTCTTT.

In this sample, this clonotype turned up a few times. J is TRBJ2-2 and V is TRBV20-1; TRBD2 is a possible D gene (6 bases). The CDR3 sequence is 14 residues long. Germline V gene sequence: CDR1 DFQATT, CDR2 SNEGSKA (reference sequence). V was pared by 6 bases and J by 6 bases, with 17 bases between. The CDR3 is CSARDSIEAGELFF. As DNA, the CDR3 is TGCAGTGCCCGGGACTCCATAGAGGCCGGGGAGCTGTTTTTT.

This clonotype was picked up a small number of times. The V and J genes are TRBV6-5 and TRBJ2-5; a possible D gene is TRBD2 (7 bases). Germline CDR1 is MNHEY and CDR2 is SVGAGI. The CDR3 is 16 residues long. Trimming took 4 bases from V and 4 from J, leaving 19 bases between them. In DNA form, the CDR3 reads TGTGCCAGCAGTTCCCCCCGGGGGGCGCAGAGAGAGACCCAGTACTTC. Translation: CASSSPRGAQRETQYF.

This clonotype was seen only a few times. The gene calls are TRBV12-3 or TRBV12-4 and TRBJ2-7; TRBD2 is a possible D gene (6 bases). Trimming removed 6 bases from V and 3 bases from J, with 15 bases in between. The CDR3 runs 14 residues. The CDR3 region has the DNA TGTGCCAGCAGCAACGCTGCGGGGAACTACGAGCAGTACTTC. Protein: CASSNAAGNYEQYF.

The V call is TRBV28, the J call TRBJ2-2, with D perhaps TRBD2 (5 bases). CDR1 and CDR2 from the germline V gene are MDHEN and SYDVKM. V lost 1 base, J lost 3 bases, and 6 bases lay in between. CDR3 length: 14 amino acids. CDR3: CASSLSRDTGELFF. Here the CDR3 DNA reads TGTGCCAGCAGTTTATCGAGGGACACCGGGGAGCTGTTTTTT.

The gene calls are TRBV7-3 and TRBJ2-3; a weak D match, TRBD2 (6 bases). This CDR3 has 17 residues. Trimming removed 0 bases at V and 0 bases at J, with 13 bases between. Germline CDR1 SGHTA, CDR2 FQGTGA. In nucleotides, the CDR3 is TGTGCCAGCAGCTTAACGTCCCCCGGGACTAGCACAGATACGCAGTATTTT. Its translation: CASSLTSPGTSTDTQYF. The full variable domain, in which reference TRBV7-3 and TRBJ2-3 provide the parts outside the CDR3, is GAGVSQTPSNKVTEKGKYVELRCDPISGHTALYWYRQSLGQGPEFLIYFQGTGAADDSGLPNDRFFAVRPEGSVSTLKIQRTERGDSAVYLCASSLTSPGTSTDTQYFGPGTRLTVL.

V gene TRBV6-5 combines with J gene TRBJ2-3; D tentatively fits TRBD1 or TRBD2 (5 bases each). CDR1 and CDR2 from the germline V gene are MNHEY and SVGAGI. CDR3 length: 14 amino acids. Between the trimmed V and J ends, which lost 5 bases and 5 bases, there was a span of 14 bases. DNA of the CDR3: TGTGCCAGCAGTGGGGCTCGGGGCGTAGATACGCAGTATTTT. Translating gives CASSGARGVDTQYF.

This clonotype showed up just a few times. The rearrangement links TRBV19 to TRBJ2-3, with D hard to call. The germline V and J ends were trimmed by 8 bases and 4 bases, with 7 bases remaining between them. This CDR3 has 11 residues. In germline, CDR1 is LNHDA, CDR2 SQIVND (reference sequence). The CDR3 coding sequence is TGTGCCAGTGTAAGATCAGATACGCAGTATTTT. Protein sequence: CASVRSDTQYF.

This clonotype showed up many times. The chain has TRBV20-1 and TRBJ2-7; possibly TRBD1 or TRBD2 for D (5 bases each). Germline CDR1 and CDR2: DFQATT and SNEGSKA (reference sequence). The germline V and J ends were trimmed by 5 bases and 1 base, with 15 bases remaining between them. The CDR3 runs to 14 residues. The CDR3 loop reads CSAWTPGQSYEQYF. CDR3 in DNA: TGCAGTGCTTGGACCCCGGGGCAATCCTACGAGCAGTACTTC.

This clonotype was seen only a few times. CDR3 region: CASSPATRPYEQYV. Written as DNA, the CDR3 is TGTGCCAGCTCACCGGCGACTCGTCCTTACGAGCAGTACGTC. This rearrangement joins TRBV18 to TRBJ2-7; D not certain. The germline gives CDR1 KGHSH, CDR2 LQKENI. Trimming pared 3 bases from V and 4 bases from J, leaving 13 bases between. The CDR3 is 14 amino acids.

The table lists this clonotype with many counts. The CDR3, as DNA: TGTGCCAGCAGTCTTGGACTAGTAGATACGCAGTATTTT. Protein sequence: CASSLGLVDTQYF. The V and J genes are TRBV12-3 or TRBV12-4 and TRBJ2-3; 7 nucleotides match TRBD2. The CDR3 is 13 amino acids. Unmatched junction bases numbered 4, after V lost 5 bases and J lost 5 bases.

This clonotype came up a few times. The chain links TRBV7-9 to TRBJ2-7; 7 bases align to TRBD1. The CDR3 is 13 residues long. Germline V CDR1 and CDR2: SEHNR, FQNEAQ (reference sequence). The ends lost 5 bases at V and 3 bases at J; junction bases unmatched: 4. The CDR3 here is CASSVWDSYEQYF. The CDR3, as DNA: TGTGCCAGCAGCGTATGGGACAGCTACGAGCAGTACTTC.

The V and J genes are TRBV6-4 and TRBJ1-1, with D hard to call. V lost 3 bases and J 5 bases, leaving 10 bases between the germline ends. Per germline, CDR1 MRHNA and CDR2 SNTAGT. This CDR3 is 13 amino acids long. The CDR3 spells CASSDTVGTEAFF. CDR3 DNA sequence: TGTGCCAGCAGTGATACGGTAGGGACTGAAGCTTTCTTT.

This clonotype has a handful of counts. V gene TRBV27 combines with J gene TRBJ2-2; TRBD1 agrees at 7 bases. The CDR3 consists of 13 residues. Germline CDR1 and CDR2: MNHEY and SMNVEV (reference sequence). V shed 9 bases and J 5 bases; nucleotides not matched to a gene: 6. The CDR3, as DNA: TGTGCCAGTCGATTACAGGGGACCGGGGAGCTGTTTTTT. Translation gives CASRLQGTGELFF.

In DNA form, the CDR3 reads TGTGCCAGCAGCTCTGGACGGGTTGGGGAGGACACTGAAGCTTTCTTT. It translates to CASSSGRVGEDTEAFF. V usage is TRBV7-9 and J usage is TRBJ1-1; D gene unclear. V lost 4 bases to trimming and J lost 3 bases, with 18 bases between them. In germline, CDR1 is SEHNR, CDR2 FQNEAQ (reference sequence). CDR3 length equals 16 residues.